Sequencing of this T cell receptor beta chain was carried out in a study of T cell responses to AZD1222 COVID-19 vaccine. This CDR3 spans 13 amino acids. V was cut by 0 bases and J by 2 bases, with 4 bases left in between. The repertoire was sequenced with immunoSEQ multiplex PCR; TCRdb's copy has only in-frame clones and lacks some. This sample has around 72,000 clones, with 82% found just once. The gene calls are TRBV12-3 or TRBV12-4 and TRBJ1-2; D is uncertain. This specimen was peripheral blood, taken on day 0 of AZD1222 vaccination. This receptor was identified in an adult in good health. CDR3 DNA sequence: TGTGCCAGCAGTTTAGCCAGAAACTATGGCTACACCTTC. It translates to CASSLARNYGYTF.